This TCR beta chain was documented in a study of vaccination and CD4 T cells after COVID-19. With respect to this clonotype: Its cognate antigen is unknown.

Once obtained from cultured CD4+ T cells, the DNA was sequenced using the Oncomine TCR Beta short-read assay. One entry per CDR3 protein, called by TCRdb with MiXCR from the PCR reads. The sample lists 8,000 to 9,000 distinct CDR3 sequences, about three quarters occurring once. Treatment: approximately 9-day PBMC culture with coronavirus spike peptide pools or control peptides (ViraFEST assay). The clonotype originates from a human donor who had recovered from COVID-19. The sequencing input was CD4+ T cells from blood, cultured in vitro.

CDR3 loop: CSARHTDTQYF. In nucleotides, the CDR3 is TGCAGTGCTAGACACACAGATACGCAGTATTTT. The V gene is TRBV20-1, the J gene TRBJ2-3, with D unclear. The V end was cut by 2 bases, the J end by 2 bases, with 2 bases between. CDR3 length equals 11 residues. Germline V gene sequence: CDR1 DFQATT, CDR2 SNEGSKA (reference sequence).